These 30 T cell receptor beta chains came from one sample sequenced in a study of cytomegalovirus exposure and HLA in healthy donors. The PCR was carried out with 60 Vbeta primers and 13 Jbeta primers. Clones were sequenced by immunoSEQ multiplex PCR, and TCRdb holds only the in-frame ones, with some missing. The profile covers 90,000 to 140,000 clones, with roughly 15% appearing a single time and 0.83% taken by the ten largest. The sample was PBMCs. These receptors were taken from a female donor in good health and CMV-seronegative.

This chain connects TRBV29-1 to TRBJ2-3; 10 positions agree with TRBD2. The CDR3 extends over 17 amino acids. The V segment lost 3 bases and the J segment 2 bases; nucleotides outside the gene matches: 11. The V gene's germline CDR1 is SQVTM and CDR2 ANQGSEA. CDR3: CSVDGGASGGYTDTQYF. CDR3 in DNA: TGCAGCGTTGATGGAGGGGCTAGCGGGGGATACACAGATACGCAGTATTTT.

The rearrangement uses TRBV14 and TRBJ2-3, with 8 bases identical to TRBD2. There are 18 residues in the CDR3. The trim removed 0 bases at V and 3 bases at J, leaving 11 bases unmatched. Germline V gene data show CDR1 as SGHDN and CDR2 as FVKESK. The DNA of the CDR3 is TGTGCCAGCAGCCAAGATATATTGGCGGGAGGAGGAACAGATACGCAGTATTTT. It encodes CASSQDILAGGGTDTQYF.

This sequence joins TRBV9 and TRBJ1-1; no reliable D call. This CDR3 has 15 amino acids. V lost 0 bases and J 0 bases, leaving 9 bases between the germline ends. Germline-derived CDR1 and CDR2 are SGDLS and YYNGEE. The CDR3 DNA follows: TGTGCCAGCAGCGTAGACGCGGGAATGAACACTGAAGCTTTCTTT. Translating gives CASSVDAGMNTEAFF.

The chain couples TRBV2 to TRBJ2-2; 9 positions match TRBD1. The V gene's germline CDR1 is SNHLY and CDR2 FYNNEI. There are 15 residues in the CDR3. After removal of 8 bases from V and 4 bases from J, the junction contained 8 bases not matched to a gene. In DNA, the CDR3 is TGTGCCAGCGAACAGGGGGCTAGGAGCACCGGGGAGCTGTTTTTT. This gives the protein CASEQGARSTGELFF.

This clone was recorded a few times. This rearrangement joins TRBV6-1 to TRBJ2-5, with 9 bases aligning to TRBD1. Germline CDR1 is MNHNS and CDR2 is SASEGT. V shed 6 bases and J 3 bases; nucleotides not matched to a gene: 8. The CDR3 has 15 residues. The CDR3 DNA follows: TGTGCCAGCAGCGCAACCGGGACAGGGAAAGAGACCCAGTACTTC. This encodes CASSATGTGKETQYF.

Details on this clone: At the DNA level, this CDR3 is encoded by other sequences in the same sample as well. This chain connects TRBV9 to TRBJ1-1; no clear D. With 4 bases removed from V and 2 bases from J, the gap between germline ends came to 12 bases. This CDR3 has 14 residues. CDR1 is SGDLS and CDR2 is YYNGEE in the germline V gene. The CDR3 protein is CASSLGQLNTEAFF. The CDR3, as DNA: TGTGCCAGCAGCTTAGGCCAGTTAAACACTGAAGCTTTCTTT.

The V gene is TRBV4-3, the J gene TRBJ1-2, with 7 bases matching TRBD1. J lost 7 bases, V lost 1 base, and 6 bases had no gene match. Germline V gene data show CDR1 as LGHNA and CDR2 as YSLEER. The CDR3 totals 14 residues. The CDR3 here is CASSQVTGETGYTF. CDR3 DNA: TGCGCCAGCAGCCAAGTTACAGGGGAAACTGGCTACACCTTC.

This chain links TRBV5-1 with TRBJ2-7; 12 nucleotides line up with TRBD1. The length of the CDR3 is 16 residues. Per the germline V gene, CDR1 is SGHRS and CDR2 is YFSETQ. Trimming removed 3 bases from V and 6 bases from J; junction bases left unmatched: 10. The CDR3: CASSSHSGTGGSEQYF. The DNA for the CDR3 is TGCGCCAGCAGCTCACATTCCGGGACAGGGGGCAGCGAGCAGTACTTC.

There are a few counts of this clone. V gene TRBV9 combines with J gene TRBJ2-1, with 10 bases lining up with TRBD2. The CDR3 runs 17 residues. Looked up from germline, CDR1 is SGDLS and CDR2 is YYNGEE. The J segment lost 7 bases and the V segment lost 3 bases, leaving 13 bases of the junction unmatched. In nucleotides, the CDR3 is TGTGCCAGCAGCGCCCGTACGCTAGCGGGAGAGCGGAATGAGCAGTTCTTC. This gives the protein CASSARTLAGERNEQFF.

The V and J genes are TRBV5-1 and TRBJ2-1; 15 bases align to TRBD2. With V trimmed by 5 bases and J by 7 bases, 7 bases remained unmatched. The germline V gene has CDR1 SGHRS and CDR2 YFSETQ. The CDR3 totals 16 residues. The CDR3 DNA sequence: TGCGCCAGCAGGAAAATGGGACTAGCGGGAGGAAATGAGCAGTTCTTC. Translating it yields CASRKMGLAGGNEQFF. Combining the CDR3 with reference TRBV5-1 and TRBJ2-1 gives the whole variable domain KAGVTQTPRYLIKTRGQQVTLSCSPISGHRSVSWYQQTPGQGLQFLFEYFSETQRNKGNFPGRFSGRQFSNSRSEMNVSTLELGDSALYLCASRKMGLAGGNEQFFGPGTRLTVL.

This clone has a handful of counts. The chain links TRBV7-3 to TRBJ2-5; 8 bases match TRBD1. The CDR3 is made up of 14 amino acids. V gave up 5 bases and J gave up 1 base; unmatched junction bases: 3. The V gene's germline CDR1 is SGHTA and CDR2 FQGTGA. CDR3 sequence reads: CASSRTGGQETQYF. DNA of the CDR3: TGTGCCAGCAGCAGAACAGGGGGCCAAGAGACCCAGTACTTC. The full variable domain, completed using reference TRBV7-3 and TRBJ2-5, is GAGVSQTPSNKVTEKGKYVELRCDPISGHTALYWYRQSLGQGPEFLIYFQGTGAADDSGLPNDRFFAVRPEGSVSTLKIQRTERGDSAVYLCASSRTGGQETQYFGPGTRLLVL.

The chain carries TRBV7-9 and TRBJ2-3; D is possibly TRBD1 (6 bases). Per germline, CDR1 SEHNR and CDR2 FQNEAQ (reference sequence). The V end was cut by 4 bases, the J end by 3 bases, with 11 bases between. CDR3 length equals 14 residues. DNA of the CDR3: TGTGCCAGCAGCTCCAGGGGTCGGACAGATACGCAGTATTTT. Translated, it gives CASSSRGRTDTQYF.

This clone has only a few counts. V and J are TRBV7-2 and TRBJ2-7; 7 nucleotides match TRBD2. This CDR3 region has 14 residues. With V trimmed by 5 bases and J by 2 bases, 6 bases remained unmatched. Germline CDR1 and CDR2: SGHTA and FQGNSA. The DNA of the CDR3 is TGTGCCAGCAGCCCCAGCCGGGGGGCCTACGAGCAGTACTTC. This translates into CASSPSRGAYEQYF.

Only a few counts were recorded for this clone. In DNA, the CDR3 is TGTGCCAGCAGTTACTTAAAAGGGGCCGTCAACACTGAAGCTTTCTTT. Translating it yields CASSYLKGAVNTEAFF. The J gene is TRBJ1-1, the V gene TRBV6-5; possible D gene TRBD1, 5 bases. Germline CDR1 MNHEY, CDR2 SVGAGI. CDR3 length: 16 amino acids. Trimming removed 1 base from V and 2 bases from J, with 14 bases in between.

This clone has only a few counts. In DNA form, the CDR3 reads TGTGCCAGCAGCCCCAACCCGGGAGGATCCAATGAGCAGTTCTTC. Residues: CASSPNPGGSNEQFF. J is TRBJ2-1 and V is TRBV9; 7 nucleotides match TRBD2. V lost 4 bases, J lost 6 bases, and 10 bases stayed unmatched. Germline V gene lookup returns CDR1 SGDLS and CDR2 YYNGEE. The CDR3 consists of 15 residues.

CDR3: CSLGGDRTQYF. In nucleotides, the CDR3 is TGCAGCTTAGGGGGGGACCGGACCCAGTACTTC. The V gene is TRBV29-1, the J gene TRBJ2-5; D is possibly TRBD2 (7 bases). CDR1 is SQVTM, CDR2 ANQGSEA, per germline. CDR3 length: 11 residues. V gave up 8 bases and J gave up 7 bases, with 14 bases separating them. Complete variable domain (other parts from reference TRBV29-1 and TRBJ2-5): SAVISQKPSRDICQRGTSLTIQCQVDSQVTMMFWYRQQPGQSLTLIATANQGSEATYESGFVIDKFPISRPNLTFSTLTVSNMSPEDSSIYLCSLGGDRTQYFGPGTRLLVL.

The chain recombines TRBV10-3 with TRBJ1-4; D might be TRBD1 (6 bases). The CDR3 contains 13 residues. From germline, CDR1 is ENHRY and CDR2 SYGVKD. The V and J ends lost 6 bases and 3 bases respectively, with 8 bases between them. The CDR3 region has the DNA TGTGCCATCAGACAGGGACCTAATGAAAAACTGTTTTTT. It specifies CAIRQGPNEKLFF.

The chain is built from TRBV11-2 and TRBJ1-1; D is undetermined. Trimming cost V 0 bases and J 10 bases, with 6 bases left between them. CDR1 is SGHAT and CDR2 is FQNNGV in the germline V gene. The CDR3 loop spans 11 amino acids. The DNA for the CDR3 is TGTGCCAGCAGCTTAGAGAGAGGAGCTTTCTTT. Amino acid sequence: CASSLERGAFF.

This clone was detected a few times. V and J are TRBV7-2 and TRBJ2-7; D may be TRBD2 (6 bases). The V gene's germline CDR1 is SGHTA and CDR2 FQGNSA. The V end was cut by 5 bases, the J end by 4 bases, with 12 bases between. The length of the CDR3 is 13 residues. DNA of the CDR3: TGTGCCAGCAGCCACTGGGCGGGATACGAGCAGTACTTC. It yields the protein CASSHWAGYEQYF.

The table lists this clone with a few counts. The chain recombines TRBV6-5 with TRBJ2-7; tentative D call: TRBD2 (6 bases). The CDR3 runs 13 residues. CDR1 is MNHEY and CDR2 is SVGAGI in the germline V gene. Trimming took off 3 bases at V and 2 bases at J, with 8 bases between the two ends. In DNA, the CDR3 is TGTGCCAGCAGTTATGGGGGGACCTACGAGCAGTACTTC. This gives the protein CASSYGGTYEQYF.

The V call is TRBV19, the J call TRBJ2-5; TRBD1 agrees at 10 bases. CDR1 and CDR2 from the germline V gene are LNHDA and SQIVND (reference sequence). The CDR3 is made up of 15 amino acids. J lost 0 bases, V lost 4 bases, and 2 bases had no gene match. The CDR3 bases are TGTGCCAGTAGTAGGGACAGGGGCGACCAAGAGACCCAGTACTTC. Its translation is CASSRDRGDQETQYF.

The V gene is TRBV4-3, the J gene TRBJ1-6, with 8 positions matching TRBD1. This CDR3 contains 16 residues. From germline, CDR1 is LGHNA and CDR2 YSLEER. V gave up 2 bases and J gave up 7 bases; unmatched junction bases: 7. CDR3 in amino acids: CASSQIRQGYNSPLHF. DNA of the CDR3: TGCGCCAGCAGCCAAATCAGACAGGGGTACAATTCACCCCTCCACTTT.

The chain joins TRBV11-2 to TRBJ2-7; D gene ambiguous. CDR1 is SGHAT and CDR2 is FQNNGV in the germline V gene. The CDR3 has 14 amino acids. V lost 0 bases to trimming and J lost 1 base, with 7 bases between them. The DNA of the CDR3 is TGTGCCAGCAGCTTAGATCCGTTTTCCTACGAGCAGTACTTC. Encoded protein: CASSLDPFSYEQYF.

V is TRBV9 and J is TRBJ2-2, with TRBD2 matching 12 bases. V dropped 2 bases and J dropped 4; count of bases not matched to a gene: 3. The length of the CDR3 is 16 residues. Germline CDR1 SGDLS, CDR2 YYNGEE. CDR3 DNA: TGTGCCAGCAGCGTCCTAGCGGGAGGGGGCACCGGGGAGCTGTTTTTT. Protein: CASSVLAGGGTGELFF. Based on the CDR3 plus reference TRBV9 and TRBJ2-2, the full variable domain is DSGVTQTPKHLITATGQRVTLRCSPRSGDLSVYWYQQSLDQGLQFLIQYYNGEERAKGNILERFSAQQFPDLHSELNLSSLELGDSALYFCASSVLAGGGTGELFFGEGSRLTVL.

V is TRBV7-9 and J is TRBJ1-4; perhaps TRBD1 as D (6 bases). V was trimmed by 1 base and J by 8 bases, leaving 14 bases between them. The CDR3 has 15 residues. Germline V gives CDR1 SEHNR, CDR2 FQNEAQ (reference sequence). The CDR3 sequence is CASSLVPGVQEKLFF. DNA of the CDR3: TGTGCCAGCAGCTTAGTGCCAGGGGTCCAGGAAAAACTGTTTTTT. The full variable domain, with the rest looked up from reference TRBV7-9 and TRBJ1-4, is DTGVSQNPRHKITKRGQNVTFRCDPISEHNRLYWYRQTLGQGPEFLTYFQNEAQLEKSRLLSDRFSAERPKGSFSTLEIQRTEQGDSAMYLCASSLVPGVQEKLFFGSGTQLSVL.

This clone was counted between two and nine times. CDR3 amino acids: CASSFGLGGVTEAFF. The DNA for the CDR3 is TGTGCCAGCAGCTTCGGCCTGGGCGGGGTCACTGAAGCTTTCTTT. The chain couples TRBV11-1 to TRBJ1-1, with D uncertain. V was shortened by 3 bases and J by 4 bases, with 15 bases between the two germline ends. The CDR3 totals 15 residues. Germline lookup yields CDR1 SGHAT and CDR2 FQDESV (reference sequence).

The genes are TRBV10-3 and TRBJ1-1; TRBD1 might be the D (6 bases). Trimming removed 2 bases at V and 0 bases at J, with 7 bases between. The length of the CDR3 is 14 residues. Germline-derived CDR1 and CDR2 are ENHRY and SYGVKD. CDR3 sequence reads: CAISEGQMNTEAFF. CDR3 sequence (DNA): TGTGCCATCAGTGAGGGACAGATGAACACTGAAGCTTTCTTT.

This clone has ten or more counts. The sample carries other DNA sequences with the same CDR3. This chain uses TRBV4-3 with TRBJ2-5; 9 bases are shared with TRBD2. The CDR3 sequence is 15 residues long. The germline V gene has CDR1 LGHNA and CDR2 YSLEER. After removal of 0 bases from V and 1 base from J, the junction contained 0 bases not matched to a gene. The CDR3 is CASSQERGGQETQYF. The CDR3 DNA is TGCGCCAGCAGCCAAGAGCGGGGGGGCCAAGAGACCCAGTACTTC.

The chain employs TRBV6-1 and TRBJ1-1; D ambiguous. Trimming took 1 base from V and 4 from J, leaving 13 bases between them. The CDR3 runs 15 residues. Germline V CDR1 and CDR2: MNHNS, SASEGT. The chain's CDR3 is CASSEDIGRSTEAFF. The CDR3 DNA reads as TGTGCCAGCAGTGAAGATATAGGAAGGAGCACTGAAGCTTTCTTT.

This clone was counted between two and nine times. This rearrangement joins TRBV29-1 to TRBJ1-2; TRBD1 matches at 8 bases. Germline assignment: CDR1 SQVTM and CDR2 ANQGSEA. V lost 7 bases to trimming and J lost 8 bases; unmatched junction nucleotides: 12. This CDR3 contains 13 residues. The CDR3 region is CSAAGQGTRGYTF. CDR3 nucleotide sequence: TGCAGCGCCGCTGGACAGGGAACAAGAGGCTACACCTTC.